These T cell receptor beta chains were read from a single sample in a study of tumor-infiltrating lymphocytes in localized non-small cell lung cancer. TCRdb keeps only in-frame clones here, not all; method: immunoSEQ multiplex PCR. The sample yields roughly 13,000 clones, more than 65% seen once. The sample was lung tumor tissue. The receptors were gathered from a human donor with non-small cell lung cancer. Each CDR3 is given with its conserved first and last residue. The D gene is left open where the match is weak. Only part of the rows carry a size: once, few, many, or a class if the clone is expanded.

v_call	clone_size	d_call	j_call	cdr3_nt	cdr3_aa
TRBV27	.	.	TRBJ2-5	TGTGCCAGCAGGCCCTTAACAGGGATCGAGACCCAGTACTTC	CASRPLTGIETQYF
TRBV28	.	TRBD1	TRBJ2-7	TGTGCCAGCAGTCCCGAGACAGGGTTCTACGAGCAGTACTTC	CASSPETGFYEQYF
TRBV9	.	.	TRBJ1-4	TGTGCCAGCAGCGTAACGGAGTCTAATGAAAAACTGTTTTTT	CASSVTESNEKLFF
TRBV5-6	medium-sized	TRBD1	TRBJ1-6	TGTGCCTCGTCCCGAGCAGGGGGCAATGATTCACCCCTCCACTTT	CASSRAGGNDSPLHF
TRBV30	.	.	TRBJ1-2	TGTGCCTGGAGTGTAGGGGACGGCCGGACTAACTATGGCTACACCTTC	CAWSVGDGRTNYGYTF
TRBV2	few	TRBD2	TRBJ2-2	TGTGCCAGCAGTCCTAGCGGGCCGAACACCGGGGAGCTGTTTTTT	CASSPSGPNTGELFF
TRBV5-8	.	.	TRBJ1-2	TGTGCCAGCATTACAGGGTGGGATCGCAGTGGCTACACCTTC	CASITGWDRSGYTF
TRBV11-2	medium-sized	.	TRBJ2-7	TGTGCCAGCAGCCAGCTCCTCGACAGGCCCTACGAGCAGTACTTC	CASSQLLDRPYEQYF
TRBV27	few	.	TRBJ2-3	TGTGCCAGCAGTTTATCGCAGGGCACAGATACGCAGTATTTT	CASSLSQGTDTQYF
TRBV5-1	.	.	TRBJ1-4	TGCGCCAGCAGCTTTCGACCACGGGGTAGCTCGGGGGATGAAAAACTGTTTTTT	CASSFRPRGSSGDEKLFF
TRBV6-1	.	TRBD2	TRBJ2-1	TGTGCCAGCAGTGAGACTAGCGGAGCCTACAATGAGCAGTTCTTC	CASSETSGAYNEQFF
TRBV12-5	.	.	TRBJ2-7	TGTGCTAGTGGTTTGGTGGACCCAGGCTACGAGCAGTACTTC	CASGLVDPGYEQYF
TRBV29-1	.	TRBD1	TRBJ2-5	TGCAGCGTTGAAGGACGCGGGACAGGACTCCAAGAGACCCAGTACTTC	CSVEGRGTGLQETQYF
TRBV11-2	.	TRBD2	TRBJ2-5	TGTGCCAGCAGCTTACTTTCAGCGGGAGGAGAGACCCAGTACTTC	CASSLLSAGGETQYF
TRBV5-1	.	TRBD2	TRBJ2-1	TGCGCCAGCAGCTTTCTAGCGGAGGCTTACAATGAGCAGTTCTTC	CASSFLAEAYNEQFF
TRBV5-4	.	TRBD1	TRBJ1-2	TGTGCCAGCAGCGGTCGTGACAGGGGGAACTATGGCTACACCTTC	CASSGRDRGNYGYTF
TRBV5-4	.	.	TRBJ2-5	TGTGCCAGCAGCTTGAAAGGGACCCAGTACTTC	CASSLKGTQYF
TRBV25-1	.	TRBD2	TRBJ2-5	TGTGCCAGCAGTCCCCTGGCGGGGGGAGAGACCCAGTACTTC	CASSPLAGGETQYF
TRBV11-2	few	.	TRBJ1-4	TGTGCCAGCAGCCCCAGAGGGTCCCTAAATGAAAAACTGTTTTTT	CASSPRGSLNEKLFF
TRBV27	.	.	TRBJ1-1	TGTGCCAGCAGTTTAAACAGCAAAGGGGGCACTGAAGCTTTCTTT	CASSLNSKGGTEAFF
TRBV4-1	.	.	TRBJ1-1	TGCGCCAGCAGCCAAGGACCCAGGGTCGTTGAAGCTTTCTTT	CASSQGPRVVEAFF
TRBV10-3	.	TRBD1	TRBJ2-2	TGTGCCATCAACAGGGGAACCGGGGAGCTGTTTTTT	CAINRGTGELFF
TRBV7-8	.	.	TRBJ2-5	TGTGCCAGCAGCTTCCACCAAGAGACCCAGTACTTC	CASSFHQETQYF
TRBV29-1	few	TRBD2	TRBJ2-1	TGCAGCGTTGTGGGGGGACTAGCGGCCAACAATGAGCAGTTCTTC	CSVVGGLAANNEQFF
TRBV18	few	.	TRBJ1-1	TGTGCCAGCTCTCCTACCACGGCGGGATCTGAAGCTTTCTTT	CASSPTTAGSEAFF
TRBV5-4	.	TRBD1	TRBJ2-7	TGTGCCAGCAGCTCCGGACAGGGGGTTTTCAACGAGCAGTACTTC	CASSSGQGVFNEQYF
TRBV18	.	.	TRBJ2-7	TGTGCCAGCTCACAATCGGACAGACCCTCCTACGAGCAGTACTTC	CASSQSDRPSYEQYF
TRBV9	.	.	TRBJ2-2	TGTGCCAGCACAGGGAACACCGGGGAGCTGTTTTTT	CASTGNTGELFF
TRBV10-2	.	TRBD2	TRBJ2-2	TGCGCCAGCAGAACTAGCGGGGGGGGGACCGGGGAGCTGTTTTTT	CASRTSGGGTGELFF
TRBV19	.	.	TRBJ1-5	TGTGCCAGTAGTATATCGGGTTTATTAGGCAATCAGCCCCAGCATTTT	CASSISGLLGNQPQHF
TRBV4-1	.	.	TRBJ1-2	TGCGCCAGCAGCCAAGTGGGGCTCTATGGCTACACCTTC	CASSQVGLYGYTF
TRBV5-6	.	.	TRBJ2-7	TGTGCCAGCAGCTTGGTGGCAGAGGGGAACTACGAGCAGTACTTC	CASSLVAEGNYEQYF
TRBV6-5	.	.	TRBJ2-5	TGTGCCAGCAGCCCACTTAGCCAAGAGACCCAGTACTTC	CASSPLSQETQYF
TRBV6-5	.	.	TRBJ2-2	TGTGCCAGCAATCAGGCTAGCCGCACCGGGGAGCTGTTTTTT	CASNQASRTGELFF
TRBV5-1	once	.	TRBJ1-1	TGCGCCAGCAGCGGGTTAAAAGCTAGAGACACTGAAGCTTTCTTT	CASSGLKARDTEAFF
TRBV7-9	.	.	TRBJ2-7	TGTGCCAGCAGCTTAGGGGCAGTCTACGAGCAGTACTTC	CASSLGAVYEQYF
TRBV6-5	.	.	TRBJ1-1	TGTGCCAGCAGTTACGCGCGGAACACTGAAGCTTTCTTT	CASSYARNTEAFF
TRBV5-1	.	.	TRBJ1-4	TGCGCCAGCAGCTTGGAGGCAGGGGCTGAAAAACTGTTTTTT	CASSLEAGAEKLFF
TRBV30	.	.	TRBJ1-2	TGTGCCTGGAGTTTTAGGGTTTTTTATGGCTACACCTTC	CAWSFRVFYGYTF
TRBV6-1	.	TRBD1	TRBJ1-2	TGTGCCAGCAGCCCTGATACGGGACAGATCTATGGCTACACCTTC	CASSPDTGQIYGYTF
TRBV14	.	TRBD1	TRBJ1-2	TGTGCCAGCAGCCTGACAGGGGCTTCCTTCTATGGCTACACCTTC	CASSLTGASFYGYTF
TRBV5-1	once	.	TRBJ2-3	TGCGCCAGCAGCTTGGAAGGGACCCCCGCAGATACGCAGTATTTT	CASSLEGTPADTQYF
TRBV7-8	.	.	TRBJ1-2	TGTGCCAGCAGCTTATCAGGGATGGGACCTGGTGGCTACACCTTC	CASSLSGMGPGGYTF
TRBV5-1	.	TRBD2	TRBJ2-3	TGCGCCAGCAGCTTGAAAATCCTCCGGGGGGGTCCTAGCACAGATACGCAGTATTTT	CASSLKILRGGPSTDTQYF
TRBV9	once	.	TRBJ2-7	TGTGCCAGCAGCGAGGGTACCCAGGCGGGAGAGCAGTACTTC	CASSEGTQAGEQYF
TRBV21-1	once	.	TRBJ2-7	TGTGCCAGCAGCAAACTCTTGGGGAGGAGCTCCTACGAGCAGTACTTC	CASSKLLGRSSYEQYF
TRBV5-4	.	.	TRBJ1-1	TGTGCCAGCACCCTAGGGACGGGGAACACTGAAGCTTTCTTT	CASTLGTGNTEAFF
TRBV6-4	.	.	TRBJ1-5	TGTGCCAGCAGTGAGTCCATTAATAGCAAGCCCCAGCATTTT	CASSESINSKPQHF
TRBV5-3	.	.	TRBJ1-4	TGTGCCAGAAGTTGGGACCCAGCAACCGATGAAAAACTGTTTTTT	CARSWDPATDEKLFF
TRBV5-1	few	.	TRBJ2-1	TGCGCCAGCACCTTGACTGGATCCTACAATGAGCAGTTCTTC	CASTLTGSYNEQFF
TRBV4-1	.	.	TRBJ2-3	TGCGCCAGCAGCCAAAAACTCGACACAGATACGCAGTATTTT	CASSQKLDTDTQYF
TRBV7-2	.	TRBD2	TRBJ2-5	TGTGCCAGCAGCTTAGCGGGGAGGGGAGAGACCCAGTACTTC	CASSLAGRGETQYF
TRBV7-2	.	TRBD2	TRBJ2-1	TGTGCCAGCAGCCGCGGGACTAGCGGGTCCGAGCAGTTCTTC	CASSRGTSGSEQFF
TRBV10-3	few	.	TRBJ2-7	TGTGCCATCAGTGATTTTGCCGGACATGACACCTACGAGCAGTACTTC	CAISDFAGHDTYEQYF
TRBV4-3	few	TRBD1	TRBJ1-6	TGCGCCAGCAGCCAAGAAGGGACAGGGAATAATTCACCCCTCCACTTT	CASSQEGTGNNSPLHF
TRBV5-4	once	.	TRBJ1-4	TGTGCCAGCAGCTTGGGGTTTGCGGGGGCTAATGAAAAACTGTTTTTT	CASSLGFAGANEKLFF
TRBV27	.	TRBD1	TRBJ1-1	TGTGCCAGCAGTTTATCTTCCAGGGGGACGGTGAACACTGAAGCTTTCTTT	CASSLSSRGTVNTEAFF
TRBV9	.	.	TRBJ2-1	TGTGCCAGCAGCGTAGTCGCTGGCAATGAGCAGTTCTTC	CASSVVAGNEQFF
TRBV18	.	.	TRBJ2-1	TGTGCCAGCTCACCCCTAAGGGAGCTCAATGAGCAGTTCTTC	CASSPLRELNEQFF